This TCR beta chain was identified in a study of T-cell memory formation after mild COVID-19. Trimming pared 4 bases from V and 7 bases from J, leaving 8 bases between. CDR3 size: 12 residues. 5'RACE with constant-segment primers yielded barcoded, UMI-tagged TCR alpha and TCR beta cDNA libraries. TCRdb used MiXCR to reprocess the 5' RACE reads, holding one entry per CDR3 protein. The sample carries approximately 410,000 distinct CDR3 sequences, 23% recorded once. The study's findings and limits: From day 15 to 85, contracting clones were balanced between CD4 and CD8, whereas later expanders leaned toward CD4+. The appearance of some responding clones in pre-infection memory suggested that cross-reactive memory joined.

Regarding this clonotype: Its specificity is unknown.

The TCR originated in an adult woman who had mild COVID-19 (a few samples of this study predate the infection). Cell type and time point are not known. The chain carries TRBV12-3 or TRBV12-4 and TRBJ1-5, with D tentatively TRBD1 (5 bases). The sequencing input was PBMCs or a T cell subset sorted from them (not recorded which). The CDR3 nucleotides read TGTGCCAGCAGTTCAGGGACCCAGCCCCAGCATTTT. Its protein product is CASSSGTQPQHF.